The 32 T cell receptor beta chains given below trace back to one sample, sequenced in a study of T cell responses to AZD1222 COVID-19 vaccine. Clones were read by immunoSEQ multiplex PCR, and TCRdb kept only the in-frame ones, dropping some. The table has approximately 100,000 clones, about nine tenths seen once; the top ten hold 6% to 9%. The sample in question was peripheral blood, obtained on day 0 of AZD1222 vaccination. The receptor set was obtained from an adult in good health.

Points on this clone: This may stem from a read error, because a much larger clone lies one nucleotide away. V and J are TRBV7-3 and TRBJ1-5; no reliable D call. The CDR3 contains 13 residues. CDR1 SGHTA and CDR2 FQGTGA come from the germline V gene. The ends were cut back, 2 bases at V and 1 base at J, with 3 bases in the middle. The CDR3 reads CASSLASNQPQHF. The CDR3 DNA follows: TGTGCCAGCAGCTTAGCAAGCAATCAGCCCCAGCATTTT.

Here the CDR3 reads CASSHPGYTYEQYF. The CDR3 DNA reads TGTGCCAGCAGCCACCCAGGGTACACCTACGAGCAGTACTTC. The rearrangement links TRBV7-2 to TRBJ2-7; tentative D call: TRBD1 (5 bases). Trimming removed 5 bases at V and 2 bases at J, with 13 bases between. This CDR3 spans 14 amino acids. Germline V gene data show CDR1 as SGHTA and CDR2 as FQGNSA. Looking up the rest from reference TRBV7-2 and TRBJ2-7 gives the full variable domain: GAGVSQSPSNKVTEKGKDVELRCDPISGHTALYWYRQSLGQGLEFLIYFQGNSAPDKSGLPSDRFSAERTGGSVSTLTIQRTQQEDSAVYLCASSHPGYTYEQYFGPGTRLTVT.

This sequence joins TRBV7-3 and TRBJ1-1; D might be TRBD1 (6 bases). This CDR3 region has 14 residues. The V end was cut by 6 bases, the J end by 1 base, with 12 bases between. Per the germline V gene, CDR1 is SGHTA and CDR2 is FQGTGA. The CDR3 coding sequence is TGTGCCAGCAGTTACGGGGGGCCGAACACTGAAGCTTTCTTT. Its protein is CASSYGGPNTEAFF.

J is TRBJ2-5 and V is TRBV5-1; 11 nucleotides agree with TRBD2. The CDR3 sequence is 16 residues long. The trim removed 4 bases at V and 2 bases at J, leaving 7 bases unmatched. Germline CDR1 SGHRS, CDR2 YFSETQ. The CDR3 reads CASSLPGTSGQETQYF. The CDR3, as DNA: TGCGCCAGCAGCCTCCCGGGGACTAGCGGACAAGAGACCCAGTACTTC.

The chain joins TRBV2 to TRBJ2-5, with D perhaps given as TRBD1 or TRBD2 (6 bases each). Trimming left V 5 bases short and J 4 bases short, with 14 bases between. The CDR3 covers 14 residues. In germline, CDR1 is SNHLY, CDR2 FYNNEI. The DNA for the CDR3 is TGTGCCAGCAGTTACCAAGGGGGGACAGAGACCCAGTACTTC. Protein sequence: CASSYQGGTETQYF.

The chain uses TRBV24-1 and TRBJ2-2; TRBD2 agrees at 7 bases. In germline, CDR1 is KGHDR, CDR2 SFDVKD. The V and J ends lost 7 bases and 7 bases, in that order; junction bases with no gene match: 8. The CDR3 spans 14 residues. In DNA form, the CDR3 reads TGTGCCACCAGCCCCGCGGGGGAGGTCGGGGAGCTGTTTTTT. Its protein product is CATSPAGEVGELFF.

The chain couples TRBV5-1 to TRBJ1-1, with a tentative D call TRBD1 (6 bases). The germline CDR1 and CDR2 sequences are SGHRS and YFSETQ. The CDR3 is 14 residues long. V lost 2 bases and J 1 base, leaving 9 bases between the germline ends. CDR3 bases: TGCGCCAGCAGCTTACAGGGAAGGAACACTGAAGCTTTCTTT. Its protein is CASSLQGRNTEAFF. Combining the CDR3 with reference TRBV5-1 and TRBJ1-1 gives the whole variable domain KAGVTQTPRYLIKTRGQQVTLSCSPISGHRSVSWYQQTPGQGLQFLFEYFSETQRNKGNFPGRFSGRQFSNSRSEMNVSTLELGDSALYLCASSLQGRNTEAFFGQGTRLTVV.

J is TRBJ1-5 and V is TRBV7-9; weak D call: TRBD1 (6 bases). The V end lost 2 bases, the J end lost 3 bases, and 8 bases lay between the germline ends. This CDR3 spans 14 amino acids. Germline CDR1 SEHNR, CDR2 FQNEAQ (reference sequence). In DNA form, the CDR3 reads TGTGCCAGCAGCTTACAGGGGTTCAATCAGCCCCAGCATTTT. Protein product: CASSLQGFNQPQHF.

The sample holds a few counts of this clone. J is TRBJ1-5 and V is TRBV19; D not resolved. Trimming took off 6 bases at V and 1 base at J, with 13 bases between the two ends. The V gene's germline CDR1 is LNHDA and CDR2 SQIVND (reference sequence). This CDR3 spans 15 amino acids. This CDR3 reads CASSPIEVSNQPQHF. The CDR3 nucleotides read TGTGCCAGTAGCCCCATAGAGGTAAGCAATCAGCCCCAGCATTTT. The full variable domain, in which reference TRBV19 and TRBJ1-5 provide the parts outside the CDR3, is DGGITQSPKYLFRKEGQNVTLSCEQNLNHDAMYWYRQDPGQGLRLIYYSQIVNDFQKGDIAEGYSVSREKKESFPLTVTSAQKNPTAFYLCASSPIEVSNQPQHFGDGTRLSIL.

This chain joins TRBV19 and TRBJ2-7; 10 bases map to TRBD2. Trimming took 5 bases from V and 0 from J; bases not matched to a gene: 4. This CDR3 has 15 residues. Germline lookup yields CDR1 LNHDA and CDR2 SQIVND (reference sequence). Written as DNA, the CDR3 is TGTGCCAGTAGTGCCGGGACTAGCGTCTCCTACGAGCAGTACTTC. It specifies CASSAGTSVSYEQYF.

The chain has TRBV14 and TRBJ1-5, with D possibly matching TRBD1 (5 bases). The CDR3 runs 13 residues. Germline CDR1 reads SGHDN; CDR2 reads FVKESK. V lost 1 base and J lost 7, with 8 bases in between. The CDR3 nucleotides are TGTGCCAGCAGCCAAGGGGGGAGGCAGCCCCAGCATTTT. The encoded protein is CASSQGGRQPQHF.

The CDR3 sequence: CASSRGQSSSPLHF. CDR3 DNA sequence: TGTGCCAGCAGCCGCGGACAGAGCAGCTCACCCCTCCACTTT. The V call is TRBV7-8, the J call TRBJ1-6; maybe TRBD1 (6 bases). The length of the CDR3 is 14 residues. With 5 bases removed from V and 10 bases from J, the gap between germline ends came to 15 bases. Germline CDR1 and CDR2: SGHVS and FQNEAQ.

The CDR3: CASSSPGGGAYEQYF. CDR3 bases: TGTGCCAGCAGTTCCCCCGGTGGCGGGGCCTACGAGCAGTACTTC. The V gene is TRBV28, the J gene TRBJ2-7; a weak D match, TRBD2 (6 bases). The CDR3 has 15 amino acids. Per the germline V gene, CDR1 is MDHEN and CDR2 is SYDVKM. With 4 bases removed from V and 2 bases from J, the gap between germline ends came to 15 bases. Filled out from reference TRBV28 and TRBJ2-7, the complete variable domain reads DVKVTQSSRYLVKRTGEKVFLECVQDMDHENMFWYRQDPGLGLRLIYFSYDVKMKEKGDIPEGYSVSREKKERFSLILESASTNQTSMYLCASSSPGGGAYEQYFGPGTRLTVT.

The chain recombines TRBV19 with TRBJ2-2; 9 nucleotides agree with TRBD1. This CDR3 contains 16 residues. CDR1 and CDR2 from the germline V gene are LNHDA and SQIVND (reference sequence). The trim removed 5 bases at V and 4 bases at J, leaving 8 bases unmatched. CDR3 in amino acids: CASSGPTGGTTGELFF. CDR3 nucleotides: TGTGCCAGTAGTGGACCGACAGGGGGGACCACCGGGGAGCTGTTTTTT.

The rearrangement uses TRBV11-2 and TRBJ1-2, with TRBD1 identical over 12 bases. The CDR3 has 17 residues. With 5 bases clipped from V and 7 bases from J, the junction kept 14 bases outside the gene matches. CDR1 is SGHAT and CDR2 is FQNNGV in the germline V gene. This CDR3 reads CASSTYRDRGRVSGYTF. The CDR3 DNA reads TGTGCCAGCAGCACCTACCGGGACAGGGGGCGCGTGAGTGGCTACACCTTC.

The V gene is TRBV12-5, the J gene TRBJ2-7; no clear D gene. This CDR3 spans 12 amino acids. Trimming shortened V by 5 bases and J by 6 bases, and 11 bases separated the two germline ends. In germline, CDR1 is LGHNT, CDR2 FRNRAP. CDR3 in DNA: TGTGCTAGTGGTCACCAGAGGACCGAGCAGTACTTC. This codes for CASGHQRTEQYF.

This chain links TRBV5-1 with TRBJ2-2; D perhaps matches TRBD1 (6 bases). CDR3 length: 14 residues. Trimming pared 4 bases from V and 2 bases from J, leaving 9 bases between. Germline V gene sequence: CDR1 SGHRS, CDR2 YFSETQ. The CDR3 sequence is CASSQDSNTGELFF. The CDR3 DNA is TGCGCCAGCAGCCAGGACAGTAACACCGGGGAGCTGTTTTTT.

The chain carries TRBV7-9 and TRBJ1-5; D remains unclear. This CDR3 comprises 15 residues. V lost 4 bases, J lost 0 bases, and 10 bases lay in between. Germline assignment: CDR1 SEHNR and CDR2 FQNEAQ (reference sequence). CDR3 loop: CASSSAGNSNQPQHF. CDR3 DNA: TGTGCCAGCAGCTCGGCAGGTAATAGCAATCAGCCCCAGCATTTT.

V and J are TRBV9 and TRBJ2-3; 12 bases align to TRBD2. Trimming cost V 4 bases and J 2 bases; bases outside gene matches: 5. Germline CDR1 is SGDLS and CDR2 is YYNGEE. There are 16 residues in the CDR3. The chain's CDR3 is CASSSGLAGFTDTQYF. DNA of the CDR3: TGTGCCAGCAGCTCCGGACTAGCGGGATTCACAGATACGCAGTATTTT.

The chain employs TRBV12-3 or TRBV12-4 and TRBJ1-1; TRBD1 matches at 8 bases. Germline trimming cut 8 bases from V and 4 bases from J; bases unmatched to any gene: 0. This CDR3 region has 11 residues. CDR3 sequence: CASDRGTEAFF. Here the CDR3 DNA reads TGTGCCAGCGACAGGGGCACTGAAGCTTTCTTT.

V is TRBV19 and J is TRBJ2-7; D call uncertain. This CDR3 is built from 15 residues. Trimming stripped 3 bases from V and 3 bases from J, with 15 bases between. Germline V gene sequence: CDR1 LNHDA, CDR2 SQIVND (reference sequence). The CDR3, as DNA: TGTGCCAGTAGTATCCTTTCTTGGGGTGGCTACGAGCAGTACTTC. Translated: CASSILSWGGYEQYF.

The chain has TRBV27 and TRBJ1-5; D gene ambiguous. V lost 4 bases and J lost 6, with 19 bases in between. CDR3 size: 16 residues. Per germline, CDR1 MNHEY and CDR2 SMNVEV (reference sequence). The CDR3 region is CASSWSPPGSGQPQHF. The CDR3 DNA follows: TGTGCCAGCAGTTGGTCCCCCCCGGGGAGTGGTCAGCCCCAGCATTTT.

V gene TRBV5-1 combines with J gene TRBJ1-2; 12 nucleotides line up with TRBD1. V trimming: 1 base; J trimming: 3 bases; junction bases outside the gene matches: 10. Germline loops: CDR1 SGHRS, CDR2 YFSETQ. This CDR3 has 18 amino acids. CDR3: CASSLSRDRGQVDYGYTF. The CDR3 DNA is TGCGCCAGCAGCTTGTCCCGGGACAGGGGGCAAGTGGACTATGGCTACACCTTC.

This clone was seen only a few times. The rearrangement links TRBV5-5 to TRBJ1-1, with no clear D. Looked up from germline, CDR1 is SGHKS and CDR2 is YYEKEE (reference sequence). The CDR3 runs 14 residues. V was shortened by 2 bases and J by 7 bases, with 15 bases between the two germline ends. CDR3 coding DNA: TGTGCCAGCAGCTTAGGCACCCTTAGCCTTGAAGCTTTCTTT. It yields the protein CASSLGTLSLEAFF.

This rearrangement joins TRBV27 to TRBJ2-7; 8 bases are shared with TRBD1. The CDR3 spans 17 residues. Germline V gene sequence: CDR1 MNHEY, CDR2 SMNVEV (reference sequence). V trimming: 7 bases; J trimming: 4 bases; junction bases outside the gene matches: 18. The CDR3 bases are TGTGCCAGCACCCCCATAGGCGCGACAGGGGAGAGGTACGAGCAGTACTTC. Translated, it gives CASTPIGATGERYEQYF.

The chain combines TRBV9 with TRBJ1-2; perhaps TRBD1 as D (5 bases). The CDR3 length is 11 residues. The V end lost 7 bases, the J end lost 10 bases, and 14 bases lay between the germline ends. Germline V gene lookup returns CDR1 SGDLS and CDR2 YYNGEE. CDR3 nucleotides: TGTGCCAGCCGGACGGGGCGGGTCTACACCTTC. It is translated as CASRTGRVYTF.

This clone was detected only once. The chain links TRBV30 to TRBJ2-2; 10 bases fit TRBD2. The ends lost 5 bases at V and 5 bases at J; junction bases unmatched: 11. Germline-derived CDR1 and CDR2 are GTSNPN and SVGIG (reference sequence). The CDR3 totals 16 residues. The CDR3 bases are TGTGCCTGGGGTAGCGGGAGGTCCGGGGGGACCGGGGAGCTGTTTTTT. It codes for CAWGSGRSGGTGELFF.

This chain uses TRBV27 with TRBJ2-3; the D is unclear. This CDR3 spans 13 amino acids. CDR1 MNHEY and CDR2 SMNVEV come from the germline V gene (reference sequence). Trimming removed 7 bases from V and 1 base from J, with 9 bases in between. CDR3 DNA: TGTGCCAGCAAACGAACAGGCACAGATACGCAGTATTTT. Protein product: CASKRTGTDTQYF.

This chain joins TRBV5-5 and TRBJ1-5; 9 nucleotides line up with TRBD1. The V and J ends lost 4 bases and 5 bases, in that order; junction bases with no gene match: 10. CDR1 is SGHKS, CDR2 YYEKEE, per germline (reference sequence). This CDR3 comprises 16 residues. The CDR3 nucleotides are TGTGCCAGCAGCCCCGCCACCACAGGGGGCCATCAGCCCCAGCATTTT. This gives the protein CASSPATTGGHQPQHF.

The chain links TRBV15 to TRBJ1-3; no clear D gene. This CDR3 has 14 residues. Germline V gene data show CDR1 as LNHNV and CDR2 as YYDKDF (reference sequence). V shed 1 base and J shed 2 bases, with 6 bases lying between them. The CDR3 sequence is CATSRGGPGNTIYF. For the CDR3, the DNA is TGTGCCACCAGCAGAGGGGGTCCTGGAAACACCATATATTTT.

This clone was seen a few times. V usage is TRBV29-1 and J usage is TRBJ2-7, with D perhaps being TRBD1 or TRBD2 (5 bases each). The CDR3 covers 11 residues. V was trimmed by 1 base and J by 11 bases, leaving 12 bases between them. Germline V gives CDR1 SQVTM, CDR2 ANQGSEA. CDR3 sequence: CSVEVQMGEYF. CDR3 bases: TGCAGCGTTGAAGTCCAGATGGGGGAGTACTTC.

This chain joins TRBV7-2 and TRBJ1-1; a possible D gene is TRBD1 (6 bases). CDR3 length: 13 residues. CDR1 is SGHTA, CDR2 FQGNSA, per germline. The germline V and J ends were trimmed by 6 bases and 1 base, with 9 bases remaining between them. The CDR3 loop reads CASRTQGNTEAFF. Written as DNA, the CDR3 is TGTGCCAGCAGAACACAGGGGAACACTGAAGCTTTCTTT.